These 7 T cell receptor beta chains were all obtained from the same sample, sequenced in a study of cytomegalovirus exposure and HLA in healthy donors. Primers for the PCR totalled 60 Vbeta and 13 Jbeta. The table came from immunoSEQ multiplex PCR; TCRdb's copy has only in-frame clones and leaves some out. The sample gives tens of thousands of clones, approximately 72% of which show up once; 11% is in the top ten. Sequencing was carried out using PBMCs. All receptors come from a woman aged 25 to 39 in good health and CMV-seronegative.

The CDR3 DNA follows: TGCGCCAGCAGCCCCGACGGGGGATCGCGGGGCTACACCTTC. Amino acid sequence: CASSPDGGSRGYTF. The chain recombines TRBV5-1 with TRBJ1-2; D might be TRBD1 (5 bases). This CDR3 spans 14 amino acids. Germline V gene data show CDR1 as SGHRS and CDR2 as YFSETQ. Deletions cut 4 bases from V and 8 bases from J, with 18 bases between. The full variable domain, with the rest looked up from reference TRBV5-1 and TRBJ1-2, is KAGVTQTPRYLIKTRGQQVTLSCSPISGHRSVSWYQQTPGQGLQFLFEYFSETQRNKGNFPGRFSGRQFSNSRSEMNVSTLELGDSALYLCASSPDGGSRGYTFGSGTRLTVV.

The chain has TRBV7-9 and TRBJ2-2; TRBD2 matches 12 bases. The CDR3 sequence is 15 residues long. Germline V gives CDR1 SEHNR, CDR2 FQNEAQ (reference sequence). V trimming: 5 bases; J trimming: 4 bases; junction bases outside the gene matches: 2. This CDR3 reads CASSAGLAGTGELFF. The DNA of the CDR3 is TGTGCCAGCAGCGCGGGACTAGCGGGCACCGGGGAGCTGTTTTTT.

The J gene is TRBJ1-4, the V gene TRBV5-1, with no clear D. CDR1 and CDR2 from the germline V gene are SGHRS and YFSETQ. There are 14 residues in the CDR3. V was pared by 4 bases and J by 7 bases, with 14 bases between. CDR3 region: CASSVSGLREKLFF. In nucleotides, the CDR3 is TGCGCCAGCAGCGTCTCAGGCTTGCGTGAAAAACTGTTTTTT.

The chain combines TRBV13 with TRBJ2-6; tentative D call: TRBD1 (5 bases). The germline gives CDR1 PRHDT, CDR2 FYEKMQ (reference sequence). The ends were cut back, 2 bases at V and 1 base at J, with 27 bases in the middle. The CDR3 totals 22 residues. CDR3 amino acids: CASSLTAARGSVWGSGANVLTF. In DNA, the CDR3 is TGTGCCAGCAGCTTAACAGCAGCTAGGGGTTCTGTCTGGGGTTCTGGGGCCAACGTCCTGACTTTC.

Details on this clone: At one boundary the junction diverges from the germline segment, which might be a read error. The chain is built from TRBV7-9 and TRBJ1-2; 7 bases fit TRBD1. The CDR3 contains 12 residues. Germline V gene lookup returns CDR1 SEHNR and CDR2 FQNEAQ (reference sequence). The CDR3 bases are TGTGCCAGCAGCTTAGGAACCGGGACAGCGGGCTTC. Translating it yields CASSLGTGTAGF.

This chain links TRBV4-3 with TRBJ2-2; D call uncertain. CDR1 is LGHNA, CDR2 YSLEER, per germline. The CDR3 sequence is 15 residues long. V lost 4 bases to trimming and J lost 7 bases, with 16 bases between them. DNA of the CDR3: TGCGCCAGCAGCCTAAACAGTGAGCAGAGCGGGGAGCTGTTTTTT. It yields the protein CASSLNSEQSGELFF.

The chain employs TRBV28 and TRBJ2-7; no reliable D call. The germline V gene encodes CDR1 MDHEN and CDR2 SYDVKM. V lost 2 bases and J 4 bases, leaving 6 bases between the germline ends. This CDR3 has 12 amino acids. The CDR3, as DNA: TGTGCCAGCAGTTTACTCGGTTACGAGCAGTACTTC. Translating it yields CASSLLGYEQYF.